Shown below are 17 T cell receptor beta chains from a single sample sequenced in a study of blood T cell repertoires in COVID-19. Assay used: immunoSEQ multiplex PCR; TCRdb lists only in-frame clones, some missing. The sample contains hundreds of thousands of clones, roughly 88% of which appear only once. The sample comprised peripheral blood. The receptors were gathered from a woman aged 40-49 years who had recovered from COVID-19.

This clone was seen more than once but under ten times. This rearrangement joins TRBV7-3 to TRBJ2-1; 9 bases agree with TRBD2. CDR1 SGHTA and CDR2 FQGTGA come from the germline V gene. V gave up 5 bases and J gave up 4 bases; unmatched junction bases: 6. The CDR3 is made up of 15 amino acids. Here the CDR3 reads CASSPAGGGYNEQFF. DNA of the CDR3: TGTGCCAGCAGCCCCGCGGGAGGGGGGTACAATGAGCAGTTCTTC.

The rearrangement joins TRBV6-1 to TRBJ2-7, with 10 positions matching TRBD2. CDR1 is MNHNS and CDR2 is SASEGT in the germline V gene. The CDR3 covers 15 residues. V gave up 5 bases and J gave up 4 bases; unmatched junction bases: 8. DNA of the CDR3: TGTGCCAGCAGTAATGGACTAGCGGATGAATACGAGCAGTACTTC. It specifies CASSNGLADEYEQYF.

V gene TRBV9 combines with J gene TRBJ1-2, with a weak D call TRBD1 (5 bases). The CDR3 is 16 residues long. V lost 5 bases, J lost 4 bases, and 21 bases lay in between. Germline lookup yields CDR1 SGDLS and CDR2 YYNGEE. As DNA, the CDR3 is TGTGCCAGCAGGCGACTTGTCCGGCAGGGCTTCTATGGCTACACCTTC. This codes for CASRRLVRQGFYGYTF.

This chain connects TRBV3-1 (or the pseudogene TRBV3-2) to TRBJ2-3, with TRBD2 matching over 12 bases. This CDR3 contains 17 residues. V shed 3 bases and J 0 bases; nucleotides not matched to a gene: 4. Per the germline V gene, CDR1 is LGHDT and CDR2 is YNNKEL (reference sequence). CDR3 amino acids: CASSHVLAGGSTDTQYF. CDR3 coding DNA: TGTGCCAGCAGCCATGTACTAGCGGGGGGAAGCACAGATACGCAGTATTTT.

CDR3 loop: CASKPGQPTGELFF. CDR3 coding DNA: TGTGCCAGCAAACCGGGACAACCTACCGGGGAGCTGTTTTTT. The V gene is TRBV27, the J gene TRBJ2-2; D might be TRBD1 (6 bases). The CDR3 spans 14 residues. CDR1 and CDR2 from the germline V gene are MNHEY and SMNVEV (reference sequence). Trimming cost V 7 bases and J 5 bases, with 14 bases left between them.

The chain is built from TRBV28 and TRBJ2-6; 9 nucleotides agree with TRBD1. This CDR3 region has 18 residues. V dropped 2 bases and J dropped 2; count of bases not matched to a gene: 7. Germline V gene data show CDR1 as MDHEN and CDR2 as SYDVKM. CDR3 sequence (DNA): TGTGCCAGCAGTTTAAGACAGGGGGGTATGCCTGGGGCCAACGTCCTGACTTTC. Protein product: CASSLRQGGMPGANVLTF.

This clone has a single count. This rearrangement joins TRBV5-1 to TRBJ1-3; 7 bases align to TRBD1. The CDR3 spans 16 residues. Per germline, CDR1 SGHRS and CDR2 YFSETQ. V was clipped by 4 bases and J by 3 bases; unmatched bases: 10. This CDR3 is CASSQGGRDGGNTIYF. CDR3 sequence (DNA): TGCGCCAGCAGCCAAGGGGGCAGGGACGGTGGAAACACCATATATTTT.

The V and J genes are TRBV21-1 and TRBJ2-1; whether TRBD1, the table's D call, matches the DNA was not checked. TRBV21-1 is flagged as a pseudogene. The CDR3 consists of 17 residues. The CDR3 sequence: CASSKDPPGQGGNEQFF. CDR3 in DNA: TGTGCCAGCAGCAAAGATCCCCCGGGACAGGGAGGCAATGAGCAGTTCTTC.

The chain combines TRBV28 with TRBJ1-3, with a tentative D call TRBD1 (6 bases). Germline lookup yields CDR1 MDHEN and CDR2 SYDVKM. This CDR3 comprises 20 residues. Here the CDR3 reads CATKQGGAGVSYLSGNTIYF. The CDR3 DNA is TGTGCAACCAAACAAGGTGGGGCAGGGGTCTCCTACCTCTCTGGAAACACCATATATTTT. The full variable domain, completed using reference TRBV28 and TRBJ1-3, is DVKVTQSSRYLVKRTGEKVFLECVQDMDHENMFWYRQDPGLGLRLIYFSYDVKMKEKGDIPEGYSVSREKKERFSLILESASTNQTSMYLCATKQGGAGVSYLSGNTIYFGEGSWLTVV.

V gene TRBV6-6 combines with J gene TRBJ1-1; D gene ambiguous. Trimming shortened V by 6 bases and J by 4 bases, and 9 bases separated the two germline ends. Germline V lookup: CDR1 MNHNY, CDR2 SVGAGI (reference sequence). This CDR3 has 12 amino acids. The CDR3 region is CASSLPFTEAFF. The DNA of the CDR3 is TGTGCCAGCAGCCTCCCGTTCACTGAAGCTTTCTTT.

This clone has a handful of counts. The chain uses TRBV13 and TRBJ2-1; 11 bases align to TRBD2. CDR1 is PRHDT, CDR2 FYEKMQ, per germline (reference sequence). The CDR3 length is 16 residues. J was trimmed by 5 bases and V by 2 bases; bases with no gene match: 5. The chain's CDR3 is CASSLWGLAENNEQFF. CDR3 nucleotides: TGTGCCAGCAGCTTATGGGGACTAGCGGAAAACAATGAGCAGTTCTTC.

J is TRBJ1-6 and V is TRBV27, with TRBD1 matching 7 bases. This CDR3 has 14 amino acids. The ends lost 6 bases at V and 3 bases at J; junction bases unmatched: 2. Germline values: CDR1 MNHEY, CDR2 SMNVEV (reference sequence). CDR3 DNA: TGTGCCAGCAGCTGGGACAGCTATAATTCACCCCTCCACTTT. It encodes CASSWDSYNSPLHF.

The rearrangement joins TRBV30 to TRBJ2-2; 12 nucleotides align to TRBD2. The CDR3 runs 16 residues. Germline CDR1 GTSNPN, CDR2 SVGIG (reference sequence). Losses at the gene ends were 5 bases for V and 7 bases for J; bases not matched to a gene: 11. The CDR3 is CAWALTSGRSGGELFF. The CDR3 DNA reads TGTGCCTGGGCGTTGACTAGCGGGAGATCCGGCGGGGAGCTGTTTTTT.

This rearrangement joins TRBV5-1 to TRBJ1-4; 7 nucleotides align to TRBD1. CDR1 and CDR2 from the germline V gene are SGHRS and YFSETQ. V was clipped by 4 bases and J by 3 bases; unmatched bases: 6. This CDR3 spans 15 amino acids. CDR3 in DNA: TGCGCCAGCAGCACCGGACAGGTGCCTAATGAAAAACTGTTTTTT. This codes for CASSTGQVPNEKLFF.

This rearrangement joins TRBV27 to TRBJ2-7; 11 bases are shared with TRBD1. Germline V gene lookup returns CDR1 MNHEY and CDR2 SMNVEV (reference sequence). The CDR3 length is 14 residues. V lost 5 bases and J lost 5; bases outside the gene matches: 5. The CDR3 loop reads CASSGQGAIHEQYF. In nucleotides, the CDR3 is TGTGCCAGCAGTGGACAGGGGGCGATCCACGAGCAGTACTTC.

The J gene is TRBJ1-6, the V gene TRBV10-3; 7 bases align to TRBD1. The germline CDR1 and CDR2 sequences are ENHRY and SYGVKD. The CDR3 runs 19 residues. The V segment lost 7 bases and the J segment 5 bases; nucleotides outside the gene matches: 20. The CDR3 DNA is TGTGCCATCACTCCTGGGCCAATGGTGCCAGGGGGGAATAATTCACCCCTCCACTTT. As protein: CAITPGPMVPGGNNSPLHF.

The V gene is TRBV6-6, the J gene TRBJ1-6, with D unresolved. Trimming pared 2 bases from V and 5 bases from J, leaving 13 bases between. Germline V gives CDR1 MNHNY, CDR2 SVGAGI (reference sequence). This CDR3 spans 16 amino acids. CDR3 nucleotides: TGTGCCAGCAGTTACAGGTCGGGGAAGAATAATTCACCCCTCCACTTT. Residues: CASSYRSGKNNSPLHF.